The clone carrying this T cell receptor (beta chain) was found many times. The data are from a study of CD8+CD57+ T cells in acquired aplastic anemia. Genomic DNA, serving as template, underwent TCR beta VDJ and CDR3 profiling. TCRdb used MiXCR to reprocess the reads, holding one entry per CDR3 protein. The sample yields around 150,000 distinct CDR3 sequences, roughly 48% seen once. Whoever was chosen for sequencing had shown CD8+CD57+ cell expansion by flow cytometry. The CDR3 covers 14 residues. Per the germline V gene, CDR1 is LNHDA and CDR2 is SQIVND (reference sequence). V lost 5 bases, J lost 0 bases, and 11 bases lay in between.

This receptor was identified in a human donor with aplastic anemia. Sequencing input: sorted CD4+, CD8+, or CD8+CD57+ T cells (not recorded which) from PBMCs. The chain links TRBV19 to TRBJ2-7; D ambiguous. CDR3 sequence (DNA): TGTGCCAGTAGTGAGACCACGGACTCCTACGAGCAGTACTTC. Translating it yields CASSETTDSYEQYF. The variable domain in full, completed from reference TRBV19 and TRBJ2-7, reads DGGITQSPKYLFRKEGQNVTLSCEQNLNHDAMYWYRQDPGQGLRLIYYSQIVNDFQKGDIAEGYSVSREKKESFPLTVTSAQKNPTAFYLCASSETTDSYEQYFGPGTRLTVT.